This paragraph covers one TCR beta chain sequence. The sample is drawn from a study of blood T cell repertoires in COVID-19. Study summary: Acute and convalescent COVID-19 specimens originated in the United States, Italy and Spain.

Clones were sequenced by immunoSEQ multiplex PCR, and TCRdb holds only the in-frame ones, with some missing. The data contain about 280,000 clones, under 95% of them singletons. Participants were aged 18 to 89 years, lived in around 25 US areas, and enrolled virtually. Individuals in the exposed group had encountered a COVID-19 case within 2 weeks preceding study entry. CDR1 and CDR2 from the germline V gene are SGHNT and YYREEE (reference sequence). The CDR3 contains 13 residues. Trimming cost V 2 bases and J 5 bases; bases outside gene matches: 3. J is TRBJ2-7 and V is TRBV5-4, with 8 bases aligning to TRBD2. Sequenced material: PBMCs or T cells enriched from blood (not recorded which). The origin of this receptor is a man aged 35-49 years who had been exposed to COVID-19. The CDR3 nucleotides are TGTGCCAGCAGCTTCACTAGCGGAAACGAGCAGTACTTC. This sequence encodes CASSFTSGNEQYF.